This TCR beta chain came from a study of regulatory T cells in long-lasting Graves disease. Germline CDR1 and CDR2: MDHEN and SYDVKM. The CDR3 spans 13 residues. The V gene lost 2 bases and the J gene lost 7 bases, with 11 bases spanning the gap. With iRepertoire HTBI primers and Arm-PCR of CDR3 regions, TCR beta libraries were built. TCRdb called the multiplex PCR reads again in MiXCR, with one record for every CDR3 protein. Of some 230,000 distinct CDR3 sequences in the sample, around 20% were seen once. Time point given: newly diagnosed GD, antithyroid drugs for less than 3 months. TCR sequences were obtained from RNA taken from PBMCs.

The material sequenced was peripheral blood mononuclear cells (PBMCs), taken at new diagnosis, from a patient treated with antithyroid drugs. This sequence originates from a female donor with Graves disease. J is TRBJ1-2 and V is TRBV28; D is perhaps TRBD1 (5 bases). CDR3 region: CASSLRGTAGYTF. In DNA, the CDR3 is TGTGCCAGCAGTTTACGAGGGACGGCTGGCTACACCTTC.